This T cell receptor beta chain derives from a study of CD8+ T cells in alopecia areata. The treatment was: oral pan-JAK inhibitor, 5-10 mg twice daily. The CDR3 contains 16 residues. Germline-derived CDR1 and CDR2 are MNHNY and SVGAGI (reference sequence). The V end lost 5 bases, the J end lost 2 bases, and 16 bases lay between the germline ends. This clone was seen repeatedly, ten times or more. cDNA reverse transcribed from extracted RNA served as the sequencing template. Libraries were prepared by immunoSEQ multiplex PCR; TCRdb keeps only in-frame clonotypes and omits some of them. In the table there are about 220,000 clones, more than 45% of which are singletons.

The chain links TRBV6-6 to TRBJ1-5; D perhaps matches TRBD1 (6 bases). The receptor's source is a human donor with alopecia areata. Here the sequenced sample was CD4+ T cells sorted from blood, taken at week 4, from a patient treated with tofacitinib. The CDR3 DNA is TGTGCCAGCAGTACGGGGGCTGGGATAGGCAATCAGCCCCAGCATTTT. Its protein product is CASSTGAGIGNQPQHF.